The T cell receptor beta chain described here comes from a study of vaccination effects on CD4 cells after COVID-19 (dated by TCRdb to between 2021 and 2024). Broadly, across the study: Two doses of either the BNT162b2 or the mRNA-1273 mRNA SARS-CoV-2 vaccine were administered to participants. Cultures from other donors in the study were sequenced using the Oncomine TCR Beta short-read assay on an Illumina iSeq 100. A total of 9 to 11 COVID-19 convalescent patients and several SARS-CoV-2-naive healthy vaccine recipients were included in the full study. SARS-CoV-2 spike-specific CD4+ TCR repertoires were compared before and after mRNA vaccination in COVID-19 convalescent patients and in infection-naive vaccine recipients. Here is what the overall study found, with its caveats: At late post-vaccination timepoints, both infection-induced and vaccine-induced clones showed marked clonal contraction, consistent with waning T cell responses. Only a small number of convalescent patients were included, and no early post-infection timepoints were available, which limited the study. In healthy vaccine recipients, vaccine-induced clones were almost all SARS-CoV-2 mono-reactive, with only 1 of 255 cross-reactive with common cold coronaviruses.

At the junction V is shortened by 2 bases and J by 4 bases, with 9 bases in between. Including the terminal cysteine and phenylalanine, the CDR3 comprises 14 residues. Only the CDR3 part of the read is kept: 42 bases, read in frame from the first base. The germline V gene (reference sequence) yields SEHNR for CDR1 and FQNEAQ for CDR2. Regarding this clone: Which antigen it targets is not known. There are no base qualities to consult, and no much larger clone falls within one base.

In the ViraFEST assay, PBMC were stimulated with viral peptide pools, and TCR sequencing was then used to find antigen-specific CD4+ T cell clonotypes based on their expansion. After about 10 days of culture, CD4+ T cells were isolated with the EasySep CD4+ T cell isolation kit. None of the healthy vaccine recipients had a prior SARS-CoV-2 infection, which was confirmed by nucleocapsid antibody tests that came back negative both before and after vaccination. Around 2.1 million PBMC per well were cultured with roughly 10 ug/ml peptides in IMDM containing 5% human AB serum, about 9 IU/ml IL-2 and gentamicin. On days 3 and 7, half of the culture medium was replaced with fresh IL-2-containing medium. Unless noted otherwise, every peptide stimulation condition was cultured in triplicate wells. Using Ficoll-Paque Plus gradient centrifugation, PBMC were separated from whole blood and then either used fresh or cryopreserved at -140C. The overlapping peptide pools covered the spike proteins of SARS-CoV-2 as well as those of the common cold coronaviruses HCoV-NL63, HCoV-OC43 and HCoV-229E. The QIAamp micro DNA kit was used to extract genomic DNA from the cultured CD4+ T cells.

Libraries were built with the immunoSEQ multiplex PCR assay. DNA from the CD4+ T cells that had been cultured and isolated underwent TCR beta CDR3 sequencing. From the authors' description of their analysis: Non-productive TCR sequences were removed and reads were trimmed to the CDR3 region, keeping CDR3s of at least 7 amino acids. Antigen-specific clonotypes were identified using the MANAFEST web app by comparison of expansion in peptide wells against reference cultures. For clones to be considered positive, expansion at FDR<0.05 versus reference and all other wells, an odds ratio above 5, and a frequency above 0.1% in two replicate wells were required. A clonotype was defined as cross-reactive if the clonotype was significantly expanded both in SARS-CoV-2 spike wells and in at least one common cold coronavirus spike condition. Levenshtein distance calculated with the stringdist R package was used to assess CDR3 similarity, and unrooted trees were constructed with ape in R 3.6.1. TCRdb re-hosts the immuneACCESS table, in-frame sequences only. Its copies lack some clones; in the studies checked, an unresolved V gene accounts for under half of them, and the cause for the rest is not known. That table supplies the V and J calls and clone size; D and trimming were determined from the DNA. This sample holds tens of thousands of clones; approximately 75% were observed only once. The ten top clones hold 6% of the sample.

Sequenced here: CD4+ T cells from PBMCs cultured with HCoV-OC43 spike peptides, sampled before COVID-19 vaccination. The cell subset or site label corresponds to: HCoV-OC43 spike overlapping peptide pool stimulation. This clonotype originated in a human donor who received a COVID-19 vaccine. The chain is made from TRBV7-9 and TRBJ1-3; 6 matching bases give a weak D call of TRBD1. Here is the DNA: TGTGCCAGCAGCTTACGACAGGCCGGAAACACCATATATTTT. It translates as CASSLRQAGNTIYF.